This T cell receptor (beta chain) was sequenced in a study of T cells in Graves' hyperthyroidism and ophthalmopathy. Amplification yielded TCR beta CDR3 regions, with RNA transcripts as the source. TCR CDR3 regions were first amplified by RT-PCR with HTBI primers. MiXCR, applied by TCRdb to the multiplex PCR reads, yields one record per CDR3 protein. The sample has roughly 100,000 distinct CDR3 sequences, approximately 40% seen once. Material for sequencing was peripheral blood or thyroid tissue (not recorded which). The origin of this receptor is a woman in her 30s with Graves' hyperthyroidism.

In DNA form, the CDR3 reads TGTGCCAGCAGTGCTCCGGGACAGGGGGGAAACACTGAAGCTTTCTTT. Translating it yields CASSAPGQGGNTEAFF. V and J are TRBV2 and TRBJ1-1; 11 bases align to TRBD1. Germline CDR1 is SNHLY and CDR2 is FYNNEI. The CDR3 runs to 16 residues. Trimming cost V 4 bases and J 2 bases; bases outside gene matches: 6.